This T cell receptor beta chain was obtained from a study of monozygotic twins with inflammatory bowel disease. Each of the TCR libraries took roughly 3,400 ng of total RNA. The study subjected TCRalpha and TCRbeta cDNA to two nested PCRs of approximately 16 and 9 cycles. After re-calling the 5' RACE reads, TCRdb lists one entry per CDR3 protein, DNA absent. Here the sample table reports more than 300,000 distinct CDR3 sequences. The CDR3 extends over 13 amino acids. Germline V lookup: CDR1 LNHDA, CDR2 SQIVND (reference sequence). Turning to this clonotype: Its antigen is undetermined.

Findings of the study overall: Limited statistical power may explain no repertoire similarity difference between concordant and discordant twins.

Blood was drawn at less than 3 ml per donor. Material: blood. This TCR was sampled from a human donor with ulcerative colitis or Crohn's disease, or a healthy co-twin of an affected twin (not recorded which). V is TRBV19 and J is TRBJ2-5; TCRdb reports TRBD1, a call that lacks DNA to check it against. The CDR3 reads CASSKHGEETQYF.